What follows is one T cell receptor (beta chain) and its context. Its antigen is not known. The data derive from a study of T cells in localized non-small cell lung cancer. Study results and caveats: Compared with tumor, uninvolved adjacent lung displayed greater T cell clonality, ranking highest overall.

Clones were read by immunoSEQ multiplex PCR, and TCRdb kept only the in-frame ones, dropping some. The sample records around 25,000 clones, roughly nine tenths being singletons. Trimming took 4 bases from V and 9 from J; bases not matched to a gene: 3. The CDR3 is made up of 13 amino acids. Germline values: CDR1 MNHEY, CDR2 SMNVEV (reference sequence). This clonotype was sampled from a man aged 40 to 75 with stage III squamous cell lung carcinoma. The chain carries TRBV27 and TRBJ1-5; 10 bases line up with TRBD1. The sample in question was peripheral blood, obtained before any cancer treatment. The CDR3 DNA reads as TGTGCCAGCAGTTCGACAGGGGGCGGGCCCCAGCATTTT. Protein: CASSSTGGGPQHF.